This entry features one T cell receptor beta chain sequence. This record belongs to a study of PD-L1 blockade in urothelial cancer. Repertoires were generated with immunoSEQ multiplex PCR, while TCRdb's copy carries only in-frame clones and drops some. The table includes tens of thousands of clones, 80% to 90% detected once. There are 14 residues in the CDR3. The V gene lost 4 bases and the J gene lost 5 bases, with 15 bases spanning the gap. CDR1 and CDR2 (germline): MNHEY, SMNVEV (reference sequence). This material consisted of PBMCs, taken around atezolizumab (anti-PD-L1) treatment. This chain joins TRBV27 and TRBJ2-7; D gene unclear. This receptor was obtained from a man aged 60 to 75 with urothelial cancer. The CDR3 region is CASSSSAEANEQYF. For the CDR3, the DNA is TGTGCCAGCAGTTCCTCGGCCGAGGCCAACGAGCAGTACTTC.